Following are 30 T cell receptor beta chains from one sample sequenced in a study of blood T cell repertoires in COVID-19. Libraries were prepared by immunoSEQ multiplex PCR; TCRdb keeps only in-frame clonotypes and omits some of them. The sample yields 200,000 to 250,000 clones, 87% seen once. What was sequenced was PBMCs or T cells enriched from blood (not recorded which). The origin of the receptors is a man aged 18 to 30 with acute COVID-19.

V gene TRBV29-1 combines with J gene TRBJ1-1; weak D call: TRBD1 (5 bases). Trimming cost V 7 bases and J 4 bases, with 10 bases left between them. The CDR3 spans 11 residues. Germline V CDR1 and CDR2: SQVTM, ANQGSEA. The CDR3 DNA follows: TGCAGCGGCAGGGTAGGCACTGAAGCTTTCTTT. Residues: CSGRVGTEAFF. The entire variable domain, with the rest obtained from reference TRBV29-1 and TRBJ1-1, is as follows: SAVISQKPSRDICQRGTSLTIQCQVDSQVTMMFWYRQQPGQSLTLIATANQGSEATYESGFVIDKFPISRPNLTFSTLTVSNMSPEDSSIYLCSGRVGTEAFFGQGTRLTVV.

There are a few counts of this clone. The chain uses TRBV6-4 and TRBJ2-4, with D perhaps matching TRBD2 (7 bases). V lost 4 bases, J lost 5 bases, and 9 bases lay in between. The CDR3 is made up of 13 amino acids. Germline CDR1 is MRHNA and CDR2 is SNTAGT. CDR3 residues: CASSAGGENIQYF. The CDR3 bases are TGTGCCAGCAGTGCGGGGGGCGAAAACATTCAGTACTTC.

Concerning this clone: The junction departs from the called germline gene at one end, perhaps through a read error. This chain uses TRBV6-5 with TRBJ1-1; D might be TRBD1 (6 bases). Germline lookup yields CDR1 MNHEY and CDR2 SVGAGI. The CDR3 sequence is 14 residues long. The CDR3 loop reads CASSYYRVGTEAFF. The CDR3 DNA reads as TGTGCCAGCAGCTACTACAGGGTTGGGACTGAAGCTTTCTTT.

V is TRBV5-1 and J is TRBJ2-2; a possible D gene is TRBD1 (6 bases). Per the germline V gene, CDR1 is SGHRS and CDR2 is YFSETQ. The CDR3 runs to 14 residues. Between the trimmed V and J ends, which lost 4 bases and 4 bases, there was a span of 11 bases. CDR3 loop: CASSTQQGTGELFF. DNA for the CDR3: TGCGCCAGCAGCACACAACAGGGCACCGGGGAGCTGTTTTTT.

The gene calls are TRBV25-1 and TRBJ1-5; 7 bases are a match to TRBD1. The CDR3 length is 15 residues. V gave up 7 bases and J gave up 8 bases; unmatched junction bases: 14. CDR1 is MGHDK and CDR2 is SYGVNS in the germline V gene. The CDR3 region has the DNA TGTGCCAGCAACGAGGGGGCTGACGGCGGGGAGCCCCAGCATTTT. Its translation: CASNEGADGGEPQHF. Filled out from reference TRBV25-1 and TRBJ1-5, the complete variable domain reads EADIYQTPRYLVIGTGKKITLECSQTMGHDKMYWYQQDPGMELHLIHYSYGVNSTEKGDLSSESTVSRIRTEHFPLTLESARPSHTSQYLCASNEGADGGEPQHFGDGTRLSIL.

The chain combines TRBV7-2 with TRBJ1-1; D is ambiguous. V was trimmed by 8 bases and J by 5 bases, leaving 21 bases between them. Germline values: CDR1 SGHTA, CDR2 FQGNSA. This CDR3 has 15 amino acids. CDR3 amino acids: CASGPRARLGTEAFF. The DNA of the CDR3 is TGTGCCAGCGGTCCGAGGGCCCGACTGGGGACTGAAGCTTTCTTT.

On this clone itself: Other nucleotide sequences in the sample specify the same CDR3. The chain recombines TRBV9 with TRBJ2-7; a weak D match, TRBD2 (5 bases). The CDR3 consists of 14 residues. Germline V gives CDR1 SGDLS, CDR2 YYNGEE. Trimming pared 0 bases from V and 2 bases from J, leaving 9 bases between. In DNA, the CDR3 is TGTGCCAGCAGCGTAGGAACGGGAACCTACGAGCAGTACTTC. Translated: CASSVGTGTYEQYF.

The chain carries TRBV29-1 and TRBJ1-1; D is undetermined. The CDR3 totals 10 residues. Trimming removed 4 bases at V and 3 bases at J, with 3 bases between. The V gene's germline CDR1 is SQVTM and CDR2 ANQGSEA. CDR3 amino acids: CSVGHTEAFF. The DNA for the CDR3 is TGCAGCGTTGGGCACACTGAAGCTTTCTTT.

The chain recombines TRBV28 with TRBJ1-3; D is unresolved. CDR1 is MDHEN, CDR2 SYDVKM, per germline. V was shortened by 5 bases and J by 5 bases, with 7 bases between the two germline ends. This CDR3 spans 12 amino acids. CDR3 protein: CASSTLRNTIYF. CDR3 in DNA: TGTGCCAGCAGTACTTTAAGAAACACCATATATTTT. The complete variable domain, with remaining parts taken from reference TRBV28 and TRBJ1-3, reads DVKVTQSSRYLVKRTGEKVFLECVQDMDHENMFWYRQDPGLGLRLIYFSYDVKMKEKGDIPEGYSVSREKKERFSLILESASTNQTSMYLCASSTLRNTIYFGEGSWLTVV.

This clone came up once. The J gene is TRBJ1-5, the V gene TRBV4-3; 11 positions agree with TRBD1. The CDR3 runs 16 residues. V shed 2 bases and J 6 bases; nucleotides not matched to a gene: 6. CDR1 is LGHNA, CDR2 YSLEER, per germline. The chain's CDR3 is CASSQTSDRGLQPQHF. The DNA for the CDR3 is TGCGCCAGCAGCCAAACATCGGACAGGGGGCTTCAGCCCCAGCATTTT.

This sequence joins TRBV10-1 and TRBJ2-3, with a possible D match to TRBD1 (6 bases). The germline CDR1 and CDR2 sequences are WNHNN and SYGVQD (reference sequence). Trimming shortened V by 4 bases and J by 1 base, and 9 bases separated the two germline ends. This CDR3 is built from 14 residues. The CDR3 here is CASSAGQRTDTQYF. In DNA, the CDR3 is TGCGCCAGCAGTGCAGGACAGCGCACAGATACGCAGTATTTT.

In this sample, this clone turned up once. The rearrangement links TRBV7-3 to TRBJ2-1, with 16 nucleotides matching TRBD2. The CDR3 extends over 16 amino acids. Germline CDR1 reads SGHTA; CDR2 reads FQGTGA. V trimming: 4 bases; J trimming: 8 bases; junction bases outside the gene matches: 5. CDR3 nucleotides: TGTGCCAGCAGCTCAGGGACTAGCGGGAGGGGCTATGAGCAGTTCTTC. Translated, it gives CASSSGTSGRGYEQFF.

This chain uses TRBV9 with TRBJ2-3; TRBD2 agrees at 9 bases. Germline assignment: CDR1 SGDLS and CDR2 YYNGEE. CDR3 length equals 14 residues. With V trimmed by 1 base and J by 6 bases, 3 bases remained unmatched. The CDR3 DNA reads as TGTGCCAGCAGCGTAATAGCGGGAGTGGATACGCAGTATTTT. Protein product: CASSVIAGVDTQYF.

At least ten counts were recorded for this clone. The chain uses TRBV29-1 and TRBJ2-3, with 8 bases fitting TRBD2. From germline, CDR1 is SQVTM and CDR2 ANQGSEA. There are 15 residues in the CDR3. The V segment lost 4 bases and the J segment 1 base; nucleotides outside the gene matches: 7. CDR3 loop: CSVVRREVGTDTQYF. CDR3 bases: TGCAGCGTTGTAAGGCGGGAGGTGGGCACAGATACGCAGTATTTT.

This chain joins TRBV27 and TRBJ1-5; 11 nucleotides line up with TRBD1. This CDR3 has 15 amino acids. The germline V gene has CDR1 MNHEY and CDR2 SMNVEV (reference sequence). V dropped 6 bases and J dropped 7; count of bases not matched to a gene: 8. CDR3 in DNA: TGTGCCAGCAGACAAGGACAGGGGGCTGGGCAGCCCCAGCATTTT. Residues: CASRQGQGAGQPQHF.

This sequence joins TRBV6-1 and TRBJ2-7; unclear D gene. The CDR3 loop spans 12 amino acids. Germline V gene data show CDR1 as MNHNS and CDR2 as SASEGT. The V and J ends lost 3 bases and 3 bases respectively, with 6 bases between them. The CDR3 loop is CASSDFLYEQYF. DNA of the CDR3: TGTGCCAGCAGTGATTTCCTCTACGAGCAGTACTTC.

This chain connects TRBV30 to TRBJ1-6; D gene ambiguous. The CDR3 sequence is 14 residues long. Germline V gene data show CDR1 as GTSNPN and CDR2 as SVGIG (reference sequence). The germline V and J ends were trimmed by 1 base and 6 bases, with 10 bases remaining between them. CDR3 sequence: CAWSGVPLNSPLHF. The CDR3 region has the DNA TGTGCCTGGAGTGGCGTCCCTCTTAATTCACCCCTCCACTTT.

This chain uses TRBV11-3 with TRBJ2-5; 7 bases are a match to TRBD2. Trimming cost V 3 bases and J 2 bases; bases outside gene matches: 3. The CDR3 totals 14 residues. The germline gives CDR1 SGHNT, CDR2 YENEEA. The CDR3 spells CASSFREGQETQYF. Here the CDR3 DNA reads TGTGCCAGCAGCTTCAGGGAGGGACAAGAGACCCAGTACTTC.

This chain connects TRBV5-5 to TRBJ2-7; maybe TRBD1 (6 bases). Per the germline V gene, CDR1 is SGHKS and CDR2 is YYEKEE (reference sequence). V was clipped by 5 bases and J by 2 bases, with 14 bases between them. This CDR3 spans 14 amino acids. CDR3 DNA sequence: TGTGCCAGCAGTTTCGGGACAAATACCTACGAGCAGTACTTC. Encoded protein: CASSFGTNTYEQYF.

The chain has TRBV6-6 and TRBJ1-1, with 7 bases that match TRBD1. Germline assignment: CDR1 MNHNY and CDR2 SVGAGI (reference sequence). V shed 5 bases and J 6 bases; nucleotides not matched to a gene: 6. The CDR3 spans 13 residues. Here the CDR3 DNA reads TGTGCCAGCAGTACAGGGGAAAAGTCTGAAGCTTTCTTT. It is translated as CASSTGEKSEAFF.

J is TRBJ1-6 and V is TRBV6-2 or TRBV6-3; D might be TRBD1 (6 bases). This CDR3 has 14 residues. V was trimmed by 6 bases and J by 5 bases, leaving 11 bases between them. Germline loops: CDR1 MNHEY, CDR2 SVGEGT. CDR3 sequence: CASSGTSNNSPLHF. The CDR3, as DNA: TGTGCCAGCAGCGGGACAAGCAATAATTCACCCCTCCACTTT.

The chain carries TRBV15 and TRBJ2-7; 9 bases line up with TRBD1. The CDR3 length is 15 residues. Germline assignment: CDR1 LNHNV and CDR2 YYDKDF (reference sequence). V trimming: 2 bases; J trimming: 3 bases; junction bases outside the gene matches: 5. Here the CDR3 reads CATSRTGTGIYEQYF. The CDR3 DNA reads as TGTGCCACCAGCAGAACCGGGACAGGGATCTACGAGCAGTACTTC.

The rearrangement joins TRBV28 to TRBJ1-1; unclear D gene. Germline assignment: CDR1 MDHEN and CDR2 SYDVKM. The ends were cut back, 3 bases at V and 2 bases at J, with 7 bases in the middle. The CDR3 is 13 residues long. The CDR3 DNA sequence: TGTGCCAGCAGTTTGCGGGGTAACACTGAAGCTTTCTTT. As protein: CASSLRGNTEAFF.

The J gene is TRBJ2-2, the V gene TRBV4-3; D is possibly TRBD2 (6 bases). The V and J ends lost 3 bases and 6 bases respectively, with 11 bases between them. CDR1 LGHNA and CDR2 YSLEER come from the germline V gene. This CDR3 has 14 residues. CDR3 DNA sequence: TGCGCCAGCAGCCAGGATCGACTAGCCGGGGAGCTGTTTTTT. Its protein is CASSQDRLAGELFF.

J is TRBJ2-1 and V is TRBV7-9; TRBD2 aligns across 11 bases. Trimming cost V 3 bases and J 6 bases; bases outside gene matches: 4. CDR1 and CDR2 from the germline V gene are SEHNR and FQNEAQ (reference sequence). This CDR3 is built from 15 residues. The CDR3 here is CASSFLLAGVNEQFF. CDR3 sequence (DNA): TGTGCCAGCAGCTTCCTACTAGCGGGAGTCAATGAGCAGTTCTTC. The full variable domain, with the rest looked up from reference TRBV7-9 and TRBJ2-1, is DTGVSQNPRHKITKRGQNVTFRCDPISEHNRLYWYRQTLGQGPEFLTYFQNEAQLEKSRLLSDRFSAERPKGSFSTLEIQRTEQGDSAMYLCASSFLLAGVNEQFFGPGTRLTVL.

V is TRBV19 and J is TRBJ1-4; the D is unclear. V was pared by 5 bases and J by 7 bases, with 20 bases between. CDR1 is LNHDA and CDR2 is SQIVND in the germline V gene (reference sequence). The CDR3 extends over 16 amino acids. Here the CDR3 reads CASSPWTDSESEKLFF. CDR3 sequence (DNA): TGTGCCAGTAGTCCCTGGACGGACTCCGAAAGTGAAAAACTGTTTTTT.

This sequence joins TRBV30 and TRBJ1-1; 9 nucleotides agree with TRBD1. Germline V lookup: CDR1 GTSNPN, CDR2 SVGIG (reference sequence). J was trimmed by 5 bases and V by 3 bases; bases with no gene match: 10. The CDR3 has 15 amino acids. The DNA of the CDR3 is TGTGCCTGGAGACCTTTGGACAGGGGAATAACTGAAGCTTTCTTT. Amino acid sequence: CAWRPLDRGITEAFF.

This clone occurred a few times. The rearrangement uses TRBV5-6 and TRBJ1-2; 8 bases match TRBD1. Losses at the gene ends were 4 bases for V and 5 bases for J; bases not matched to a gene: 10. CDR1 is SGHDT, CDR2 YYEEEE, per germline. The CDR3 covers 15 residues. CDR3 region: CASSPWGQGAYGYTF. The CDR3 coding sequence is TGTGCCAGCAGCCCTTGGGGGCAGGGGGCGTATGGCTACACCTTC. Complete variable domain (other parts from reference TRBV5-6 and TRBJ1-2): DAGVTQSPTHLIKTRGQQVTLRCSPKSGHDTVSWYQQALGQGPQFIFQYYEEEERQRGNFPDRFSGHQFPNYSSELNVNALLLGDSALYLCASSPWGQGAYGYTFGSGTRLTVV.

The gene calls are TRBV27 and TRBJ1-1; 7 bases fit TRBD1. V lost 7 bases, J lost 6 bases, and 8 bases stayed unmatched. This CDR3 is built from 13 residues. From germline, CDR1 is MNHEY and CDR2 SMNVEV (reference sequence). The CDR3 DNA sequence: TGTGCCAGCACCCAAGACAGGGCTTCTGAAGCTTTCTTT. Amino acid sequence: CASTQDRASEAFF.

This clone was detected a few times. V usage is TRBV7-2 and J usage is TRBJ2-1; 8 bases align to TRBD2. Germline assignment: CDR1 SGHTA and CDR2 FQGNSA. The CDR3 consists of 15 residues. Trimming at V came to 6 bases and at J to 0 bases, leaving 4 bases not matched to a gene. The DNA of the CDR3 is TGTGCCAGCAGGCGGGAGGCGGGCTCCTACAATGAGCAGTTCTTC. Its protein is CASRREAGSYNEQFF.